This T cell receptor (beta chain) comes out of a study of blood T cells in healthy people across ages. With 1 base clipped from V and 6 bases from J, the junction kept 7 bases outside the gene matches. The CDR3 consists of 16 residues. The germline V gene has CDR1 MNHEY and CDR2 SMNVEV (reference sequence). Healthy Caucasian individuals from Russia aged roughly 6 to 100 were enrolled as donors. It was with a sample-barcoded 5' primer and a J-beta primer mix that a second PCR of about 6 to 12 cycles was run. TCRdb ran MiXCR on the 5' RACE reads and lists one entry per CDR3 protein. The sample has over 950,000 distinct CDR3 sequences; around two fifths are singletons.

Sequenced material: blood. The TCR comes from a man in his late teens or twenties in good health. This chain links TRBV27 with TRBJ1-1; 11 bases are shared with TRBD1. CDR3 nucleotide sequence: TGTGCCAGCAGTTTATGGGGACAGGGGGGTTCTGCTGAAGCTTTCTTT. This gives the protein CASSLWGQGGSAEAFF.